What follows is one T cell receptor (beta chain) and its context. This sample stems from a study of STAT5B mutations in CD4+ large granular lymphocyte leukemia. Buffy coats from healthy blood donors served as controls. Generated by immunoSEQ multiplex PCR, the TCRdb table keeps only in-frame clones and is missing some. The sample shows some 45,000 clones, roughly 85% of them seen only once. Looked up from germline, CDR1 is LNHDA and CDR2 is SQIVND (reference sequence). This CDR3 is 15 amino acids long. V was pared by 5 bases and J by 1 base, with 14 bases between. Source material: CD4+ T cells from blood buffy coats. This receptor was obtained from a human donor in good health. The rearrangement joins TRBV19 to TRBJ1-1; TRBD1 is a possible D gene (5 bases). CDR3 nucleotide sequence: TGTGCCAGTAGTGCCTGGGGGAGCAGGAACACTGAAGCTTTCTTT. Translated, it gives CASSAWGSRNTEAFF.